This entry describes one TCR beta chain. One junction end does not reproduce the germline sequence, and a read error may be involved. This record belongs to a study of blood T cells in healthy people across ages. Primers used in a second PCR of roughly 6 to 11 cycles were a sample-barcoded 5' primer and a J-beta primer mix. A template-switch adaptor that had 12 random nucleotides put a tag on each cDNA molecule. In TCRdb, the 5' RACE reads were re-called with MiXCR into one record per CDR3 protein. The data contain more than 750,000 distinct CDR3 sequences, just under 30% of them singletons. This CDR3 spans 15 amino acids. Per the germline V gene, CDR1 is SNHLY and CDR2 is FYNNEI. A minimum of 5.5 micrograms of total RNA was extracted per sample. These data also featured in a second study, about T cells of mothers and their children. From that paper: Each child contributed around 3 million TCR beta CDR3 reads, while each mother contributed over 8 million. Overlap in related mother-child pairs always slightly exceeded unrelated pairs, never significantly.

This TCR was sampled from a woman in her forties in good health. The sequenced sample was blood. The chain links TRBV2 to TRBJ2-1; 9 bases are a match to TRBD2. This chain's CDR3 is CASTEGSGGYNEQFF. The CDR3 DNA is TGTGCCAGCACCGAGGGTAGCGGGGGTTACAATGAACAGTTCTTC.